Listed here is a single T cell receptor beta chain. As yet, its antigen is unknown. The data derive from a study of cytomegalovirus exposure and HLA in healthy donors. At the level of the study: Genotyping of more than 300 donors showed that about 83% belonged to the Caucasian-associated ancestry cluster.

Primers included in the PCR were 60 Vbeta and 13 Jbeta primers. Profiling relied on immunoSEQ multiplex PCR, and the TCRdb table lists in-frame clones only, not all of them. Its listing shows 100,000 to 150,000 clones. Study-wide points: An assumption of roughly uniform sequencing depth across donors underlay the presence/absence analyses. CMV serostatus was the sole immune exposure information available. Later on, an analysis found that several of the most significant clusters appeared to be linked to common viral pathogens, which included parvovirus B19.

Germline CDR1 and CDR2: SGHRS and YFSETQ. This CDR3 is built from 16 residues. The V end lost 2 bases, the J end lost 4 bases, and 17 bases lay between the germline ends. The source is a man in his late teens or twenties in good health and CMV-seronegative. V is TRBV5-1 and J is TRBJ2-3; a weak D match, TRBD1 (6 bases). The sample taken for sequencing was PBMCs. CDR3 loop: CASSFSGTSNPDTQYF. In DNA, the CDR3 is TGCGCCAGCAGCTTCTCCGGGACAAGTAATCCAGATACGCAGTATTTT.